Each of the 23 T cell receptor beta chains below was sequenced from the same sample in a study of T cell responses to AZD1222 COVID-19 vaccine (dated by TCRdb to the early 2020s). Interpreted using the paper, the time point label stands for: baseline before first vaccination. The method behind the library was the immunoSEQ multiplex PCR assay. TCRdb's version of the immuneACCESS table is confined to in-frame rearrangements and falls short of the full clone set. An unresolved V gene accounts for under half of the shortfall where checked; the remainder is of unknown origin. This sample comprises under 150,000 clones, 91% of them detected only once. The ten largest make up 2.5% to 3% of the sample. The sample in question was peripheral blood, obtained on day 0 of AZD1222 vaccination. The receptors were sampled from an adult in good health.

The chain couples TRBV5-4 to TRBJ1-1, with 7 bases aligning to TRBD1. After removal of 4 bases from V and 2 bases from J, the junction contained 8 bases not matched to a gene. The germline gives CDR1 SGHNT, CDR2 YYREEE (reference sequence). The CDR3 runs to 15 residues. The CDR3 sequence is CASSPRQGLNTEAFF. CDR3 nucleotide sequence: TGTGCCAGCAGCCCCCGACAGGGTCTTAACACTGAAGCTTTCTTT. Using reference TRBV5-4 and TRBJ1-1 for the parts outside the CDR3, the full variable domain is ETGVTQSPTHLIKTRGQQVTLRCSSQSGHNTVSWYQQALGQGPQFIFQYYREEENGRGNFPPRFSGLQFPNYSSELNVNALELDDSALYLCASSPRQGLNTEAFFGQGTRLTVV.

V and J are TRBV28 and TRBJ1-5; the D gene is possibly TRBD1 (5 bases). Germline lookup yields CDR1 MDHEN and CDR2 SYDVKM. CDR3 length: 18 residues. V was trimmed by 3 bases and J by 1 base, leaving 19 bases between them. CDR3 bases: TGTGCCAGCAGTTTTCCCCACGCCGGAGGGGTCAGCAATCAGCCCCAGCATTTT. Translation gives CASSFPHAGGVSNQPQHF.

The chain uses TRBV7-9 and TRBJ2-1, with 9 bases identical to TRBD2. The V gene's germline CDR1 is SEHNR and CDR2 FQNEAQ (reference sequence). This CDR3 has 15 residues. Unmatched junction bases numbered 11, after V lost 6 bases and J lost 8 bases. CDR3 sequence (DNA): TGTGCCAGCAGTTCACAGGGAGCGGGAGGCGATGAGCAGTTCTTC. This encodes CASSSQGAGGDEQFF.

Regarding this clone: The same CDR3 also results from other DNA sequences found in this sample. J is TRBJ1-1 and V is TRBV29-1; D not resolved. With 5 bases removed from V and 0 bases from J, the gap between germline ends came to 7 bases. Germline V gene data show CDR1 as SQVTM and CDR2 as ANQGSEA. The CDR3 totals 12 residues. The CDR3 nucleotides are TGCAGCGTTCTCCGGATGAACACTGAAGCTTTCTTT. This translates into CSVLRMNTEAFF.

In DNA, the CDR3 is TGTGCCAGCAATGATAATGAGCAGTTCTTC. It is translated as CASNDNEQFF. This chain joins TRBV7-4 and TRBJ2-1; D is ambiguous. Trimming left V 7 bases short and J 7 bases short, with 5 bases between. Germline V lookup: CDR1 SGHVT, CDR2 SQSDAQ. The CDR3 totals 10 residues.

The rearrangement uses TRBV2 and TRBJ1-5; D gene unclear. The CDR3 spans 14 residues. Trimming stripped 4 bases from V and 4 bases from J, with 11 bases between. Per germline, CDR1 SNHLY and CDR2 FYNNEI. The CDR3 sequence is CASSVSGLNQPQHF. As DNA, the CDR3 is TGTGCCAGCAGTGTGTCAGGACTTAATCAGCCCCAGCATTTT.

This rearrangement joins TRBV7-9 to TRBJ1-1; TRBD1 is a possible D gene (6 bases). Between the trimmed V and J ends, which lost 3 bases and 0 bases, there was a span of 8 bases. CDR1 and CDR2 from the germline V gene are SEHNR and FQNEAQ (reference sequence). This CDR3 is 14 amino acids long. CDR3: CASSFSGVNTEAFF. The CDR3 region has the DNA TGTGCCAGCAGCTTTTCAGGGGTGAACACTGAAGCTTTCTTT.

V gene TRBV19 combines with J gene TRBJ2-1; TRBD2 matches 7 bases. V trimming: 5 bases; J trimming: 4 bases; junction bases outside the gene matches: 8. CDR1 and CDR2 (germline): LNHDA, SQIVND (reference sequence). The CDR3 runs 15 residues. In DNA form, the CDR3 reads TGTGCCAGTAGTCCGTTCGCGGGAGCATACAATGAGCAGTTCTTC. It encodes CASSPFAGAYNEQFF.

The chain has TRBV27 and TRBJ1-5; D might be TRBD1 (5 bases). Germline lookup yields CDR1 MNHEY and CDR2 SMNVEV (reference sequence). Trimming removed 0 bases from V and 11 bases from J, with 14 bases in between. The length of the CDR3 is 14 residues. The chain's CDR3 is CASSLSRGQPTQHF. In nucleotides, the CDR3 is TGTGCCAGCAGTTTATCCCGGGGCCAACCAACCCAGCATTTT.

CDR3 sequence (DNA): TGCGCCAGCAGCCAACAGGGTGCTCTGGGAGAGACCCAGTACTTC. It encodes CASSQQGALGETQYF. This chain links TRBV4-3 with TRBJ2-5; tentative D call: TRBD1 (5 bases). This CDR3 is built from 15 residues. Trimming removed 2 bases at V and 4 bases at J, with 14 bases between. The germline V gene has CDR1 LGHNA and CDR2 YSLEER.

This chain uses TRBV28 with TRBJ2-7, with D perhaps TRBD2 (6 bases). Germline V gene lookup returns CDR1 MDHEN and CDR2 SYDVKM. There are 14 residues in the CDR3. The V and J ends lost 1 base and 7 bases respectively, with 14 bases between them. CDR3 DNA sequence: TGTGCCAGCAGTTTATCCTCGGGAGAGTGGGAGCAGTACTTC. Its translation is CASSLSSGEWEQYF.

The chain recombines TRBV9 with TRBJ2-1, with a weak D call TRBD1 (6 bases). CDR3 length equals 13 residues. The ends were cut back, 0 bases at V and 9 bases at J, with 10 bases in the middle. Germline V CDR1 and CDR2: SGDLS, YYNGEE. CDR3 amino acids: CASSVEGVGEQFF. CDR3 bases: TGTGCCAGCAGCGTAGAGGGGGTTGGTGAGCAGTTCTTC.

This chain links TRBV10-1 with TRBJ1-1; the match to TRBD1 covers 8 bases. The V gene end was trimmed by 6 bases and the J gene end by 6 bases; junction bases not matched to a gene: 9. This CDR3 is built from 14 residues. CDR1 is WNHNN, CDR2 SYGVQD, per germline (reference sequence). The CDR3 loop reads CASSRGQGRAEAFF. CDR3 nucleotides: TGCGCCAGCAGCCGCGGACAGGGCAGAGCTGAAGCTTTCTTT.

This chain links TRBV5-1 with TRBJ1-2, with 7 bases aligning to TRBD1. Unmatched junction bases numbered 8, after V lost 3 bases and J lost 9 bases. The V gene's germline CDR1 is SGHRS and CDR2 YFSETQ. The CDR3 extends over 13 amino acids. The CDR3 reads CASSSSRDSRYTF. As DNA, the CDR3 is TGCGCCAGCAGCTCGTCCCGGGACAGCCGCTACACCTTC. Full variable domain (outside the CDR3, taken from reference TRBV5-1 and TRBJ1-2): KAGVTQTPRYLIKTRGQQVTLSCSPISGHRSVSWYQQTPGQGLQFLFEYFSETQRNKGNFPGRFSGRQFSNSRSEMNVSTLELGDSALYLCASSSSRDSRYTFGSGTRLTVV.

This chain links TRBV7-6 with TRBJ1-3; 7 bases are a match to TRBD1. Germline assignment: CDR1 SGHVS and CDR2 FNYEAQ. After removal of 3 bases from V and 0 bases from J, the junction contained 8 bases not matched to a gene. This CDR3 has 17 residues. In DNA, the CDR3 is TGTGCCAGCAGCTTCTCCCCAGGGGGGTCCTCTGGAAACACCATATATTTT. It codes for CASSFSPGGSSGNTIYF.

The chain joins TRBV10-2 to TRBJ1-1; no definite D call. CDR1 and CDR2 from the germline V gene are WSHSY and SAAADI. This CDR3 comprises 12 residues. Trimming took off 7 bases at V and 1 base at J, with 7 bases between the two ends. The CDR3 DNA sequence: TGCGCCAGCACCCCGGGGAACACTGAAGCTTTCTTT. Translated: CASTPGNTEAFF.

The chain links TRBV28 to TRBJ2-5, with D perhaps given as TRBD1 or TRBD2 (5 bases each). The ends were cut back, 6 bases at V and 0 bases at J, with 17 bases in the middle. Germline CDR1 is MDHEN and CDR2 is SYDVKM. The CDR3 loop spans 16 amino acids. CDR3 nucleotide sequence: TGTGCCAGCAGCCCAAGGCGGTGGGGGAACCAAGAGACCCAGTACTTC. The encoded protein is CASSPRRWGNQETQYF. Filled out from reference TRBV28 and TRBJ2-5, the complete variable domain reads DVKVTQSSRYLVKRTGEKVFLECVQDMDHENMFWYRQDPGLGLRLIYFSYDVKMKEKGDIPEGYSVSREKKERFSLILESASTNQTSMYLCASSPRRWGNQETQYFGPGTRLLVL.

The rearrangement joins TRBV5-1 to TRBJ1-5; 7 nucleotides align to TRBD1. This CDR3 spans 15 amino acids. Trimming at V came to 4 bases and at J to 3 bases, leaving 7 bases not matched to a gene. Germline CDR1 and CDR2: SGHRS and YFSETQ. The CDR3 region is CASSPGTVNNQPQHF. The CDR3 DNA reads TGCGCCAGCAGCCCCGGGACAGTGAACAATCAGCCCCAGCATTTT.

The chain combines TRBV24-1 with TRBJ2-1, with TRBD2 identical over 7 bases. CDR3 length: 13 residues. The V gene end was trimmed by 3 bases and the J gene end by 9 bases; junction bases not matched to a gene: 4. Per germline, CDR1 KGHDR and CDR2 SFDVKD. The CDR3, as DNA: TGTGCCACCAGTGATCTGGGGGGGACTGAGCAGTTCTTC. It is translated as CATSDLGGTEQFF.

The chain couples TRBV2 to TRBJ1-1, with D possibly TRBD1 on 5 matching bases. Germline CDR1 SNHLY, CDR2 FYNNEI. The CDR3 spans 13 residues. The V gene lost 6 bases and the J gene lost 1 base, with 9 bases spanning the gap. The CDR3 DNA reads TGTGCCAGCAGACAGGATCCGAACACTGAAGCTTTCTTT. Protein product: CASRQDPNTEAFF.

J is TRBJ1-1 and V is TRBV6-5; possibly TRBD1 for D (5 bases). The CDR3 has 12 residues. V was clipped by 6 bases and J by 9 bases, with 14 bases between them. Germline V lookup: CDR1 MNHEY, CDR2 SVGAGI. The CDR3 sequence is CASRTDIMKAFF. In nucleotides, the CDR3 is TGTGCCAGCAGGACGGACATAATGAAAGCTTTCTTT.

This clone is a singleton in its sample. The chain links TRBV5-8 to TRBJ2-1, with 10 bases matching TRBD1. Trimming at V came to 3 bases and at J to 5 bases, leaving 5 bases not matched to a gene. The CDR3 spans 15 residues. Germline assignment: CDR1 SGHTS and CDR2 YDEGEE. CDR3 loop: CASSSGTGVNNEQFF. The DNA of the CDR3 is TGTGCCAGCAGCTCAGGGACAGGGGTGAACAATGAGCAGTTCTTC.

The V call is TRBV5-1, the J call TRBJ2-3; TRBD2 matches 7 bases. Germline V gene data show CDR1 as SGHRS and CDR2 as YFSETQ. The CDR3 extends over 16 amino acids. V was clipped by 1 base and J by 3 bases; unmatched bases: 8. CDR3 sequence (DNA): TGCGCCAGCAGCTTGCCTGTGCTAGCGGAAACAGATACGCAGTATTTT. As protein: CASSLPVLAETDTQYF.